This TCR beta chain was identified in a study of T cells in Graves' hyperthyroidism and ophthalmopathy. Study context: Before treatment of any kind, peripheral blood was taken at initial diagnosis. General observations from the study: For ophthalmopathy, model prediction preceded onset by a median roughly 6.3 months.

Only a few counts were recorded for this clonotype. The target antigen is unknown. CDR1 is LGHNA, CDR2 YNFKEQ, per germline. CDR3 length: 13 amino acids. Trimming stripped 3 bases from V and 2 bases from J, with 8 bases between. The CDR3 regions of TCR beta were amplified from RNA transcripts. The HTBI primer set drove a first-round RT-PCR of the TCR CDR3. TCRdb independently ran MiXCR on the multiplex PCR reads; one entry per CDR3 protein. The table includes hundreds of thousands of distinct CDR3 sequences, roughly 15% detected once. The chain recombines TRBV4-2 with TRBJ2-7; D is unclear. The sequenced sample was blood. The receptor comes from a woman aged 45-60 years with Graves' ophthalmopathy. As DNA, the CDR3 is TGTGCCAGCAGCCAGGCTGCCCCCTACGAGCAGTACTTC. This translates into CASSQAAPYEQYF.